What follows describes a single T cell receptor (beta chain). Its antigen is currently unknown. 60 Vbeta and 13 Jbeta primers were used in PCR. The table came from immunoSEQ multiplex PCR; TCRdb's copy has only in-frame clones and leaves some out. This sample has 140,000 to 150,000 clones, with about 70% found just once. V shed 3 bases and J 6 bases; nucleotides not matched to a gene: 6. Per germline, CDR1 LNHDA and CDR2 SQIVND (reference sequence). The CDR3 consists of 14 residues. This entry comes from a study of cytomegalovirus exposure and HLA in healthy donors. Findings and limits, study-wide: Fewer N-insertions than the roughly 700-donor mean were reportedly shown by an Asian-associated ancestry cluster in a later analysis. In a later analysis, V- and J-gene trimming of beta chains associated with a DCLRE1C missense variant, replicated independently. Under in vitro conditions, a few CMV-associated chains were confirmed as specific for CMV antigens.

Among the donors, all were healthy bone marrow donors. J is TRBJ1-2 and V is TRBV19; 8 bases are a match to TRBD1. The clonotype originates from a woman aged 40 to 50 in good health and CMV-seronegative. Sequencing was done on a sample of PBMCs. The chain's CDR3 is CASSMWAGGDGYTF. CDR3 sequence (DNA): TGTGCCAGTAGTATGTGGGCAGGGGGCGATGGCTACACCTTC.